The text below deals with one TCR beta chain. The germline V and J ends were trimmed by 3 bases and 5 bases, with 14 bases remaining between them. The length of the CDR3 is 14 residues. Germline V gene data show CDR1 as SNHLY and CDR2 as FYNNEI. Partitioning of CD4+ cells yielded a CD45RA+ naive subset and a CD45RA-negative memory subset. This sample is part of a study of shared clonotypes between healthy human individuals. Profiled with immunoSEQ multiplex PCR; TCRdb holds only in-frame clones, not every one. The repertoire holds 1,400,000 or so clones, with approximately 98.5% as singletons. V gene TRBV2 combines with J gene TRBJ2-7, with D maybe TRBD2 (7 bases). The sequence was obtained from a man aged 30 to 45 in good health. The sequenced sample consisted of naive CD4+ T cells sorted from blood. As to subset: CD45RA+ positively selected. CDR3 DNA sequence: TGTGCCAGCAGTGATTCGGGGGGCAGAGACGAGCAGTACTTC. Encoded protein: CASSDSGGRDEQYF.